This TCR beta chain was recovered during a study of OX40 agonist ivuxolimab in advanced cancers. Study-level background: Mean age approximately 59 years, range about 20 to 90; roughly 80% male. About 40% of patients had received prior checkpoint inhibitor therapy.

Study-level results: Among some nonresponders, normalized T-cell clonal expansion was also low.

V was clipped by 4 bases and J by 5 bases; unmatched bases: 3. CDR3 size: 13 residues. Germline loops: CDR1 SGHRS, CDR2 YFSETQ. Remarks on this clone: Its antigen is still unknown.

At cycle 4 day 1, cycle 7 day 1, and baseline, blood was sampled. Only in-frame clones appear in the TCRdb table, and some are missing; sequencing was by immunoSEQ multiplex PCR. The sample has about 120,000 clones; roughly 87% are singletons. The chain joins TRBV5-1 to TRBJ1-1; 9 bases map to TRBD1. The TCR comes from an adult with an advanced solid tumor such as melanoma, head and neck, liver or kidney cancer. The material was CD4+ or CD8+ T cells sorted from blood, obtained in a trial of the OX40 agonist ivuxolimab. CDR3: CASSRDRATEAFF. The CDR3 region has the DNA TGCGCCAGCAGCAGGGACAGGGCTACTGAAGCTTTCTTT.